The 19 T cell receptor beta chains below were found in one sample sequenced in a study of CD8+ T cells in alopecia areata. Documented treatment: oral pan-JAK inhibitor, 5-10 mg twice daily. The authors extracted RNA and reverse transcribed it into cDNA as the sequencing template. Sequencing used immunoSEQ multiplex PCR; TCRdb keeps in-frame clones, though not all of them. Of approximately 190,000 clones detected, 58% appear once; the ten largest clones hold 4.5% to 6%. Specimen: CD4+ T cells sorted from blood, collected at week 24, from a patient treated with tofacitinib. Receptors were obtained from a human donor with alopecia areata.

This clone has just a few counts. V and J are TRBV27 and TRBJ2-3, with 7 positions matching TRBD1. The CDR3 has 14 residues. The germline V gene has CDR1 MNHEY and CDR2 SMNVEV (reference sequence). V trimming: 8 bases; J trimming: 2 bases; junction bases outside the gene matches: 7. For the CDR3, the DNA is TGTGCCAGCGGAAAGGGACAGATCACAGATACGCAGTATTTT. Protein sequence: CASGKGQITDTQYF.

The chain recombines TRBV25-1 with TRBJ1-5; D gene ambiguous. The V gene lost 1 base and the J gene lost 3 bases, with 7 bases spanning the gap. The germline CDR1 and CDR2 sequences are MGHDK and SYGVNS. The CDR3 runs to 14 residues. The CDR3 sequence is CASSEWGDNQPQHF. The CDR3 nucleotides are TGTGCCAGCAGTGAATGGGGAGACAATCAGCCCCAGCATTTT.

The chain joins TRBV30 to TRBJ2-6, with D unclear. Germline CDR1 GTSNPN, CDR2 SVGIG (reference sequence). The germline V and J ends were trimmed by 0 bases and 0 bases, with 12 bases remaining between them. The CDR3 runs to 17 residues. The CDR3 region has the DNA TGTGCCTGGAGTGTACTTTGGGATTCCTCTGGGGCCAACGTCCTGACTTTC. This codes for CAWSVLWDSSGANVLTF. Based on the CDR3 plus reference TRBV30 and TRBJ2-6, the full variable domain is SQTIHQWPATLVQPVGSPLSLECTVEGTSNPNLYWYRQAAGRGLQLLFYSVGIGQISSEVPQNLSASRPQDRQFILSSKKLLLSDSGFYLCAWSVLWDSSGANVLTFGAGSRLTVL.

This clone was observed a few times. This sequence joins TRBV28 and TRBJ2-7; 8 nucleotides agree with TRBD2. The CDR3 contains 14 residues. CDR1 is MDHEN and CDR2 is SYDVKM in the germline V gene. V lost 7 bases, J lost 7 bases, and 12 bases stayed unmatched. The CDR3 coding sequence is TGTGCCAGCAAAAGAGGGACTAGAGACGGTGAGCAGTACTTC. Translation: CASKRGTRDGEQYF.

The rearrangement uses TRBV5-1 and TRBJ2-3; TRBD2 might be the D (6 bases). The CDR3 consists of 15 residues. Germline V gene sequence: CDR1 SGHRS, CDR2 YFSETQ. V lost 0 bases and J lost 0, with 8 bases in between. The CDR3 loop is CASSLDGTSTDTQYF. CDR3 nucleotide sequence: TGCGCCAGCAGCTTGGATGGGACTAGCACAGATACGCAGTATTTT. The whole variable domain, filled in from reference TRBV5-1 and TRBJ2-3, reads KAGVTQTPRYLIKTRGQQVTLSCSPISGHRSVSWYQQTPGQGLQFLFEYFSETQRNKGNFPGRFSGRQFSNSRSEMNVSTLELGDSALYLCASSLDGTSTDTQYFGPGTRLTVL.

The CDR3 region is CASSPSGRGDTEAFF. CDR3 DNA: TGTGCCAGCAGCCCTAGCGGCCGGGGGGACACTGAAGCTTTCTTT. The gene calls are TRBV28 and TRBJ1-1; TRBD1 is a possible D gene (5 bases). V shed 6 bases and J shed 3 bases, with 17 bases lying between them. The germline CDR1 and CDR2 sequences are MDHEN and SYDVKM. The CDR3 sequence is 15 residues long.

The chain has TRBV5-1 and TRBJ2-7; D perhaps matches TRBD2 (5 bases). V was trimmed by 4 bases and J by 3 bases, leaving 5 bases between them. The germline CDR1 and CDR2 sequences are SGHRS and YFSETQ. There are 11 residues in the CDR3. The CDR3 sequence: CASSRDYEQYF. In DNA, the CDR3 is TGCGCCAGCAGCCGGGACTACGAGCAGTACTTC.

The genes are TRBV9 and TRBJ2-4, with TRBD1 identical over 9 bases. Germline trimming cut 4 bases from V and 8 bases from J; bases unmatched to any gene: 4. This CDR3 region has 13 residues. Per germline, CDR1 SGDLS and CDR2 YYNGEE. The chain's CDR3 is CASSLRTGDIQYF. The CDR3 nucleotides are TGTGCCAGCAGCCTACGGACAGGGGACATTCAGTACTTC.

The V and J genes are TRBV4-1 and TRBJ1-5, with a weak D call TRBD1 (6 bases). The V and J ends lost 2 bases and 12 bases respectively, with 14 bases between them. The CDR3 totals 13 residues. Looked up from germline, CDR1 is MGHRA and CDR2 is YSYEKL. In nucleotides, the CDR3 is TGCGCCAGCAGCCAACAAACAGGGTTCGACCAGCATTTT. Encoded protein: CASSQQTGFDQHF.

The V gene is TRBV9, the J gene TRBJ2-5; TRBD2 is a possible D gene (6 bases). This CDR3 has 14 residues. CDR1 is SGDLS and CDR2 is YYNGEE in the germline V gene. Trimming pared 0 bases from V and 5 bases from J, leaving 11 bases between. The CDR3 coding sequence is TGTGCCAGCAGCGTAGACGGGAGATCGGAGACCCAGTACTTC. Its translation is CASSVDGRSETQYF.

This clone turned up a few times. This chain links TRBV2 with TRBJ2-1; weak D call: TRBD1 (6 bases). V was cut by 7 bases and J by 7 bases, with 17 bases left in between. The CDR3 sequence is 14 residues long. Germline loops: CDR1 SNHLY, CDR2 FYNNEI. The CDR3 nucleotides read TGTGCCAGCAAACCAGGTAACAGGGTGAATGAGCAGTTCTTC. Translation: CASKPGNRVNEQFF. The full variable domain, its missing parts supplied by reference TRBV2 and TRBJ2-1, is EPEVTQTPSHQVTQMGQEVILRCVPISNHLYFYWYRQILGQKVEFLVSFYNNEISEKSEIFDDQFSVERPDGSNFTLKIRSTKLEDSAMYFCASKPGNRVNEQFFGPGTRLTVL.

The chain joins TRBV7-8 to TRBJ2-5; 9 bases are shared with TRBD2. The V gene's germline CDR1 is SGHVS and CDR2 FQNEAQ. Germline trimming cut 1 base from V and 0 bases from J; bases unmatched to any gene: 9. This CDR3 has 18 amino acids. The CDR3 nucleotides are TGTGCCAGCAGCTTAGGTTTCCGGCCTAGCGGGAACCAAGAGACCCAGTACTTC. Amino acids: CASSLGFRPSGNQETQYF. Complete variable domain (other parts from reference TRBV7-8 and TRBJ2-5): GAGVSQSPRYKVAKRGQDVALRCDPISGHVSLFWYQQALGQGPEFLTYFQNEAQLDKSGLPSDRFFAERPEGSVSTLKIQRTQQEDSAVYLCASSLGFRPSGNQETQYFGPGTRLLVL.

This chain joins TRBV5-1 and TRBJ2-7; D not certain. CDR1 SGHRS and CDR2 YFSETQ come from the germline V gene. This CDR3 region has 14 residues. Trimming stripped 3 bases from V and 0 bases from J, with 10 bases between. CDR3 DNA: TGCGCCAGCAGCTCTGGCGTGTTCTCCTACGAGCAGTACTTC. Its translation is CASSSGVFSYEQYF.

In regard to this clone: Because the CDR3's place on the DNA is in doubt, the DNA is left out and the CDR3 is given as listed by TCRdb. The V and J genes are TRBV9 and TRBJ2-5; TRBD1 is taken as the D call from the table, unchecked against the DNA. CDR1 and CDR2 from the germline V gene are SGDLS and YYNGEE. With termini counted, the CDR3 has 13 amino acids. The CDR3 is CASSFGQGAVKYF.

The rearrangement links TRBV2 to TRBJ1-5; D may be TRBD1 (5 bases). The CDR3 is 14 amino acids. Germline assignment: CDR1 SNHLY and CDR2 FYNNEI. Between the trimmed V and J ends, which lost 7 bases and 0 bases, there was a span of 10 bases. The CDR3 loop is CASKAGNSNQPQHF. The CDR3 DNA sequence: TGTGCCAGCAAGGCAGGGAATAGCAATCAGCCCCAGCATTTT.

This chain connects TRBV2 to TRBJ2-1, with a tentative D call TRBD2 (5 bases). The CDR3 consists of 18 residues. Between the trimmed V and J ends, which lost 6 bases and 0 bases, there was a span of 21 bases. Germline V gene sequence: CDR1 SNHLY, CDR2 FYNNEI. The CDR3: CASRENREYSSSYNEQFF. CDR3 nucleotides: TGTGCCAGCAGAGAGAACCGGGAATACTCCAGCTCCTACAATGAGCAGTTCTTC.

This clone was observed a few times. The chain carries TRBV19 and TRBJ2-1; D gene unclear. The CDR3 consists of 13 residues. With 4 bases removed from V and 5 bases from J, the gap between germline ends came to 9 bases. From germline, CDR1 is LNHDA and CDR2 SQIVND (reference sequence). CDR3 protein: CASSSQPHNEQFF. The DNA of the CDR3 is TGTGCCAGTAGTAGTCAACCACACAATGAGCAGTTCTTC.

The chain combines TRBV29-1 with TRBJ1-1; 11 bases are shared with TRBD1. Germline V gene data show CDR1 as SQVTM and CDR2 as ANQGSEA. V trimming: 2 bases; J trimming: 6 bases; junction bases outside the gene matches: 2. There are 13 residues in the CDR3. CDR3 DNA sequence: TGCAGCGTTGAATTGGGACAGGGGGCTGAAGCTTTCTTT. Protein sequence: CSVELGQGAEAFF.

The DNA for the CDR3 is TGTGCCAGCAGCTTAGATTCGGGGGTGGGAGTGGATGGCTACACCTTC. As protein: CASSLDSGVGVDGYTF. The chain has TRBV7-2 and TRBJ1-2, with D possibly matching TRBD1 (5 bases). Trimming took off 1 base at V and 6 bases at J, with 18 bases between the two ends. CDR3 length equals 16 residues. In germline, CDR1 is SGHTA, CDR2 FQGNSA. The complete variable domain, with remaining parts taken from reference TRBV7-2 and TRBJ1-2, reads GAGVSQSPSNKVTEKGKDVELRCDPISGHTALYWYRQSLGQGLEFLIYFQGNSAPDKSGLPSDRFSAERTGGSVSTLTIQRTQQEDSAVYLCASSLDSGVGVDGYTFGSGTRLTVV.